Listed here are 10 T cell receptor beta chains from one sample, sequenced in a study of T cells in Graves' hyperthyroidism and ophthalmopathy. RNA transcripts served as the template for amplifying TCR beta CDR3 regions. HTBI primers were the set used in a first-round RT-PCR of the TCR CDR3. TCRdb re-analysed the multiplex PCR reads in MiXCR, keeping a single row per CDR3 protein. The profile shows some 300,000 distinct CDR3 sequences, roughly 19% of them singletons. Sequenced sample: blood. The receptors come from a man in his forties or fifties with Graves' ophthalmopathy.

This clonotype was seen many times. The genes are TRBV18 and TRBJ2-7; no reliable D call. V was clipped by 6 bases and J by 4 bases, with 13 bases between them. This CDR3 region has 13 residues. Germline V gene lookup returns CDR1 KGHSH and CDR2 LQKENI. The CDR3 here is CASSPAVEYEQYF. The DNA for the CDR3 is TGTGCCAGCTCCCCCGCTGTGGAATACGAGCAGTACTTC.

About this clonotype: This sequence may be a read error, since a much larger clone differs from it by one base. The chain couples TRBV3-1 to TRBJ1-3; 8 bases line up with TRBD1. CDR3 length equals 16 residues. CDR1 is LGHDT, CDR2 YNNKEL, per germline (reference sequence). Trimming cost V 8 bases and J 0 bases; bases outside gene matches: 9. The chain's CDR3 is CASGRGQGFSGNTIYF. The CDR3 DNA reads TGTGCCAGCGGCCGAGGACAGGGATTCTCTGGAAACACCATATATTTT. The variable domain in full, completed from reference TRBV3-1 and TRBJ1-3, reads DTAVSQTPKYLVTQMGNDKSIKCEQNLGHDTMYWYKQDSKKFLKIMFSYNNKELIINETVPNRFSPKSPDKAHLNLHINSLELGDSAVYFCASGRGQGFSGNTIYFGEGSWLTVV.

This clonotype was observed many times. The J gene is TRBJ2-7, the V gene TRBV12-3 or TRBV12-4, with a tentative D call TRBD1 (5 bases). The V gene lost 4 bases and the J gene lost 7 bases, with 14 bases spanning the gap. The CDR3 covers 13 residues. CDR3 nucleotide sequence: TGTGCCAGCAGTTGGGGCCCCCGAAGGGAGCAGTACTTC. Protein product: CASSWGPRREQYF.

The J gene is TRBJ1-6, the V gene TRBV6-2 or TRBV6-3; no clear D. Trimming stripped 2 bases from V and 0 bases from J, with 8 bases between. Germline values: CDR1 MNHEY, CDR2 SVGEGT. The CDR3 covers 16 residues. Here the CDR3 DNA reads TGTGCCAGCAGTTACGAGGGTAACTCCTATAATTCACCCCTCCACTTT. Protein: CASSYEGNSYNSPLHF.

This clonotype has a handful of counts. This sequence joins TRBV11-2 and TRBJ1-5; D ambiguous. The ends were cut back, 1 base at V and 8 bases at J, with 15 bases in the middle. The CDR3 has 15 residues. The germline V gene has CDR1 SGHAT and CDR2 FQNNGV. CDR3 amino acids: CASSLGHDTGEPQHF. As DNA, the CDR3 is TGTGCCAGCAGCTTAGGCCATGACACGGGAGAGCCCCAGCATTTT.

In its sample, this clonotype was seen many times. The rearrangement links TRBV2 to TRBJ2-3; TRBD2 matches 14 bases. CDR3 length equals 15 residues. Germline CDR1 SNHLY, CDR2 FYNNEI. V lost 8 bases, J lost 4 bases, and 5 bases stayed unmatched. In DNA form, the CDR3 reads TGTGCCAGCTCGGGACTAGCGGGAGTCGCAGATACGCAGTATTTT. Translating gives CASSGLAGVADTQYF.

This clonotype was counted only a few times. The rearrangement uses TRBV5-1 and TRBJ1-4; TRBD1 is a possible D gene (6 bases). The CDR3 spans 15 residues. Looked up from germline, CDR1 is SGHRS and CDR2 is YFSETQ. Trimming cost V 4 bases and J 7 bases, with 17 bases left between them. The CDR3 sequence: CASSGGGGGIEKLFF. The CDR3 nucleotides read TGCGCCAGCAGCGGCGGCGGAGGGGGGATTGAAAAACTGTTTTTT.

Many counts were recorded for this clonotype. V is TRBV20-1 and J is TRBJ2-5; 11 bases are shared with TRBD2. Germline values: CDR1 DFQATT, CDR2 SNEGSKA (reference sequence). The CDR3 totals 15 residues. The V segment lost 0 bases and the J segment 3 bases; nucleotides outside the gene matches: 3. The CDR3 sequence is CSAREGTSGKETQYF. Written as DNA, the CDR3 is TGCAGTGCTAGAGAAGGGACTAGCGGCAAAGAGACCCAGTACTTC.

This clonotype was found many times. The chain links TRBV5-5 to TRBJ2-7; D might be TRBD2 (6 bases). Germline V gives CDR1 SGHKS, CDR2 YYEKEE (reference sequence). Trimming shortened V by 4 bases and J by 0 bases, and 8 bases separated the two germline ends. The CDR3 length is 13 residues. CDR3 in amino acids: CASSTGSSYEQYF. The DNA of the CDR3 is TGTGCCAGCAGCACCGGGAGCTCCTACGAGCAGTACTTC. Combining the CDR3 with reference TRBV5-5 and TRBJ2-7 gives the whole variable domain DAGVTQSPTHLIKTRGQQVTLRCSPISGHKSVSWYQQVLGQGPQFIFQYYEKEERGRGNFPDRFSARQFPNYSSELNVNALLLGDSALYLCASSTGSSYEQYFGPGTRLTVT.

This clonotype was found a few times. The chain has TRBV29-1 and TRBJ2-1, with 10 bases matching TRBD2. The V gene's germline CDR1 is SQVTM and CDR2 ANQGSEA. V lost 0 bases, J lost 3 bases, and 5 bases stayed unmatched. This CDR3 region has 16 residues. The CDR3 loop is CSVEEAAGGFYNEQFF. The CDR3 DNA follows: TGCAGCGTTGAAGAGGCAGCGGGAGGGTTCTACAATGAGCAGTTCTTC.